The clone carrying this T cell receptor (beta chain) was detected many times. No antigen is known for it. Researchers built TCR beta libraries using quantitative 5'-RACE with molecular barcodes. Via MiXCR, TCRdb re-called the 5' RACE reads, giving one row per CDR3 protein. The sample has roughly 230,000 distinct CDR3 sequences; approximately 8% are singletons. V lost 4 bases to trimming and J lost 1 base; unmatched junction nucleotides: 8. This CDR3 is 18 amino acids long. Per germline, CDR1 MNHEY and CDR2 SVGAGI. The sample originates from a study of CD8 T cells in ankylosing spondylitis. Overall study findings and caveats: Several of the motif variants were reported before in synovial fluid and blood from reactive arthritis.

This TCR was recovered from a female donor with ankylosing spondylitis or in good health (not recorded which). The sample comprised blood, either unsorted or a sorted T cell fraction (not recorded which). This chain connects TRBV6-5 to TRBJ2-7, with 15 positions matching TRBD2. The CDR3 DNA follows: TGTGCCAGCAGTTCCCGGACTAGCGGGAGGGCTTGGTCCTACGAGCAGTACTTC. Its translation: CASSSRTSGRAWSYEQYF.